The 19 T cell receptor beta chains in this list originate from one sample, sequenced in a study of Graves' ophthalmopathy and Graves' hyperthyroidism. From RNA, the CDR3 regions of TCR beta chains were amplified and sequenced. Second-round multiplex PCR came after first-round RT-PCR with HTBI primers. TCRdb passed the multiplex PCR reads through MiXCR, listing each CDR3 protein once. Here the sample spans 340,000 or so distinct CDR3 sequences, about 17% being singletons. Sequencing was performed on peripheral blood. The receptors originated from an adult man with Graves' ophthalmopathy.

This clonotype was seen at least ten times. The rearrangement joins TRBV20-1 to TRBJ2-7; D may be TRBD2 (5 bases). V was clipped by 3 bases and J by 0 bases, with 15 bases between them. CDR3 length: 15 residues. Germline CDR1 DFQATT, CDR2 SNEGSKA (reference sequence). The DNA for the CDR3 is TGCAGTGCTAGGATAGCCGGGGTTTCCTCCTACGAGCAGTACTTC. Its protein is CSARIAGVSSYEQYF.

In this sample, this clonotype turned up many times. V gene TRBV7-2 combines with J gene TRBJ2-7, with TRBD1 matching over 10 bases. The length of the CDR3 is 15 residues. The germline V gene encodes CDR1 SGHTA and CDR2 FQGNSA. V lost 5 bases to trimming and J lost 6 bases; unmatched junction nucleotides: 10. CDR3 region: CASSEGTGALGEQYF. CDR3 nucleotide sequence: TGTGCCAGCAGCGAGGGGACAGGGGCGCTGGGCGAGCAGTACTTC.

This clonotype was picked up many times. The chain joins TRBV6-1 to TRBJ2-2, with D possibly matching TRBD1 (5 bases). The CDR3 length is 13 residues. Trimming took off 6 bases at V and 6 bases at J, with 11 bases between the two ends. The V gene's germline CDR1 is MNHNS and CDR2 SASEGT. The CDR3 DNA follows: TGTGCCAGCAGGTTCAGGGATCCCGGGGAGCTGTTTTTT. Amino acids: CASRFRDPGELFF.

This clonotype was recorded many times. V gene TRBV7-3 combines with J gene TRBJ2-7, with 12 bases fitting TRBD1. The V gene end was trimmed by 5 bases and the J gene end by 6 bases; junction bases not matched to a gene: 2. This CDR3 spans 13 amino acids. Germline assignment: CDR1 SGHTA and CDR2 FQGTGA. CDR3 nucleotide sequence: TGTGCCAGCAGCCGGGACAGGGGGCTCGAGCAGTACTTC. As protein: CASSRDRGLEQYF.

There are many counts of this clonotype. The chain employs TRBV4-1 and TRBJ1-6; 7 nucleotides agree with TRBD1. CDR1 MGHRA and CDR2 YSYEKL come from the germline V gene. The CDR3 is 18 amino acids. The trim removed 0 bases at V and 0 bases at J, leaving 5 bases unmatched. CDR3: CASSQEKAGGSYNSPLHF. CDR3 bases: TGCGCCAGCAGCCAAGAGAAGGCAGGGGGCTCCTATAATTCACCCCTCCACTTT.

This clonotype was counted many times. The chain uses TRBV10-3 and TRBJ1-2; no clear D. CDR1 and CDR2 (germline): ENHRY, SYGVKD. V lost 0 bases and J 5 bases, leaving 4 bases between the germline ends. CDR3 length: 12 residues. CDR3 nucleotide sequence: TGTGCCATCAGTGAGTCTCCATATGGCTACACCTTC. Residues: CAISESPYGYTF.

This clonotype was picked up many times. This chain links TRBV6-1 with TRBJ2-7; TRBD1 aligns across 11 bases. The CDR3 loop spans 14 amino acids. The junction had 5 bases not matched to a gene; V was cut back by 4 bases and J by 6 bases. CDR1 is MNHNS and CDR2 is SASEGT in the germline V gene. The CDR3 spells CASSGPGTGGEQYF. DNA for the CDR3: TGTGCCAGCAGTGGTCCCGGGACAGGGGGCGAGCAGTACTTC.

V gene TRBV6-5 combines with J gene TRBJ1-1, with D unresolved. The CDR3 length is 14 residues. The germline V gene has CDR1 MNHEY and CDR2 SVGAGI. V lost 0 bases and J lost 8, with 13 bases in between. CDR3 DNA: TGTGCCAGCAGTTACTCTTCACAGAACGCCGAAGCTTTCTTT. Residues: CASSYSSQNAEAFF.

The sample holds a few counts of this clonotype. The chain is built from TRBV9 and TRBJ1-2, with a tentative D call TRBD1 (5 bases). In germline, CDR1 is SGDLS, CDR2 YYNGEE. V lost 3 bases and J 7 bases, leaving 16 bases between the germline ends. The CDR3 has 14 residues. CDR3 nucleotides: TGTGCCAGCAGCGCCAGCGACAGCCTTAGTGGCTACACCTTC. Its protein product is CASSASDSLSGYTF. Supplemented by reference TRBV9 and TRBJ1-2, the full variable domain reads DSGVTQTPKHLITATGQRVTLRCSPRSGDLSVYWYQQSLDQGLQFLIQYYNGEERAKGNILERFSAQQFPDLHSELNLSSLELGDSALYFCASSASDSLSGYTFGSGTRLTVV.

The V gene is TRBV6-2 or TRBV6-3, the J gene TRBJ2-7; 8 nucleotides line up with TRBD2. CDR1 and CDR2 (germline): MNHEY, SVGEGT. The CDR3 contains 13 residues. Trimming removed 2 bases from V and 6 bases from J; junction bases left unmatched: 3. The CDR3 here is CASSYGLAAEQYF. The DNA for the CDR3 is TGTGCCAGCAGTTACGGACTAGCAGCCGAGCAGTACTTC.

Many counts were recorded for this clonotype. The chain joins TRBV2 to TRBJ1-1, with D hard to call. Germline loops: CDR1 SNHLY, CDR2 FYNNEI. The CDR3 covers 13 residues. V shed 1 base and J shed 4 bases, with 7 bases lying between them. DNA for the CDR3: TGTGCCAGCAGTGAAGGGCTGGGCACTGAAGCTTTCTTT. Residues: CASSEGLGTEAFF.

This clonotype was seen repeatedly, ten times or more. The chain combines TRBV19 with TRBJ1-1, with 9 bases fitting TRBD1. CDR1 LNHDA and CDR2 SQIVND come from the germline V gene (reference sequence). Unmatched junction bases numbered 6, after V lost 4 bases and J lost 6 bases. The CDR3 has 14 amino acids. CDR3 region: CASSTGTGWPEAFF. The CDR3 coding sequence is TGTGCCAGTAGTACCGGGACAGGGTGGCCTGAAGCTTTCTTT. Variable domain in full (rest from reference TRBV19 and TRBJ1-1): DGGITQSPKYLFRKEGQNVTLSCEQNLNHDAMYWYRQDPGQGLRLIYYSQIVNDFQKGDIAEGYSVSREKKESFPLTVTSAQKNPTAFYLCASSTGTGWPEAFFGQGTRLTVV.

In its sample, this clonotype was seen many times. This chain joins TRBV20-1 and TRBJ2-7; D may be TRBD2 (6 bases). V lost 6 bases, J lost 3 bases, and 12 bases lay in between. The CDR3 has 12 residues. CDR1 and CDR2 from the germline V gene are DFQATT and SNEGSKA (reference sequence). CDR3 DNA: TGCAGTGCCCTGGCGGGGCACTACGAGCAGTACTTC. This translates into CSALAGHYEQYF.

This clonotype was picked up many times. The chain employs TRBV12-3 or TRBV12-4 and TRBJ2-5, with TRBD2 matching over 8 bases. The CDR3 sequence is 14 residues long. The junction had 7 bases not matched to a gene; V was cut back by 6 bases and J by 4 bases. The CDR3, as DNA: TGTGCCAGCAGCGAACAACTAGCGGTAGAGACCCAGTACTTC. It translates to CASSEQLAVETQYF.

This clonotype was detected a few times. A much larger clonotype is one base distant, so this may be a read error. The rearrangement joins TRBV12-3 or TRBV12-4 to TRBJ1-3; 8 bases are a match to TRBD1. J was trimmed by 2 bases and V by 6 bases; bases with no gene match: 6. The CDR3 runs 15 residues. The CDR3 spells CASSPDRVPGNTIYF. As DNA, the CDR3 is TGTGCCAGCAGCCCGGACAGGGTCCCTGGAAACACCATATATTTT.

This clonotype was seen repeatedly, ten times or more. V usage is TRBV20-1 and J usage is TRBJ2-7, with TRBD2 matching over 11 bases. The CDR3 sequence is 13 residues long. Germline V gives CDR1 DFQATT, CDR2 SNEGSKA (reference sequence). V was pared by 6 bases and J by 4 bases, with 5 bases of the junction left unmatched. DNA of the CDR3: TGCAGTGCCCGACTAGCGGGACGGTACGAGCAGTACTTC. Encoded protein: CSARLAGRYEQYF.

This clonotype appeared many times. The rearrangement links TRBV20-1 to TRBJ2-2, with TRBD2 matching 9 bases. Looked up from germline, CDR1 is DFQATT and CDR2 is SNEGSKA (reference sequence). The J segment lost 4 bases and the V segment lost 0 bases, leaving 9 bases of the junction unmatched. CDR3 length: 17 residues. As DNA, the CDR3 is TGCAGTGCTAGAGAACTAGCGGGTAGTTTGGGCACCGGGGAGCTGTTTTTT. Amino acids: CSARELAGSLGTGELFF.

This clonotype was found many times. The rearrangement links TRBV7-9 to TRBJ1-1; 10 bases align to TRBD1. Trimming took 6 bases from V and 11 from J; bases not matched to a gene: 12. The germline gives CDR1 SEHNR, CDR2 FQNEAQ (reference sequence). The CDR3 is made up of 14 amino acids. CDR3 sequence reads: CASRGSGTGVSAFF. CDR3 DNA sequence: TGTGCCAGCAGAGGGTCCGGGACAGGGGTTTCGGCTTTCTTT. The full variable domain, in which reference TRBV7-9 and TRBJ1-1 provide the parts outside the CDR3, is DTGVSQNPRHKITKRGQNVTFRCDPISEHNRLYWYRQTLGQGPEFLTYFQNEAQLEKSRLLSDRFSAERPKGSFSTLEIQRTEQGDSAMYLCASRGSGTGVSAFFGQGTRLTVV.

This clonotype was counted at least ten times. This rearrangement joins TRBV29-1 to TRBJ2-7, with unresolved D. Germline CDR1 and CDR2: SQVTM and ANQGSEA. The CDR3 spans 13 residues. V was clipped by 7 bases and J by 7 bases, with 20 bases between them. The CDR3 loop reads CSASPPGLGEQYF. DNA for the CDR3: TGCAGCGCCTCTCCCCCGGGTTTGGGAGAGCAGTACTTC.